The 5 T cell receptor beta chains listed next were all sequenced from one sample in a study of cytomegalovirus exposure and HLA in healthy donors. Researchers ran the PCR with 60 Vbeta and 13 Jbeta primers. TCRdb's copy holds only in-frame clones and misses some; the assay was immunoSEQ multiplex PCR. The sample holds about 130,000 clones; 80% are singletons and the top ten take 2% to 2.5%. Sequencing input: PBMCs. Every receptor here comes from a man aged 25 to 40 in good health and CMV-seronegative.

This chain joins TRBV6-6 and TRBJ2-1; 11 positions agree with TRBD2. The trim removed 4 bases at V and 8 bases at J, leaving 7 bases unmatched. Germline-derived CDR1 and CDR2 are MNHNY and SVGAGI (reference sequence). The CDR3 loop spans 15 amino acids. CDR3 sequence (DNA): TGTGCCAGCAGTTTCACTAGCGGGAGAGTCTATGAGCAGTTCTTC. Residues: CASSFTSGRVYEQFF.

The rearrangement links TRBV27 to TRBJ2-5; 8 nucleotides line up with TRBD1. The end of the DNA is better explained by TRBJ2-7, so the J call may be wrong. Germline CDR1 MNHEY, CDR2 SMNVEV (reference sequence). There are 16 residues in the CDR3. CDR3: CASSPSQGARAYEQYF. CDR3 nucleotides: TGTGCCAGCAGCCCATCCCAGGGGGCGAGGGCCTACGAGCAGTACTTC.

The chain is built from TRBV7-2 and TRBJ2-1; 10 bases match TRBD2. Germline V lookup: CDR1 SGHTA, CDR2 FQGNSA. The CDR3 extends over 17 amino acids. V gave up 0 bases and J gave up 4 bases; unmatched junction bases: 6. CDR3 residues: CASSLAEAGGAYNEQFF. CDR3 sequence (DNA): TGTGCCAGCAGCTTAGCAGAAGCGGGAGGGGCATACAATGAGCAGTTCTTC. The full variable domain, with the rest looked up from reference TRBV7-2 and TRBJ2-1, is GAGVSQSPSNKVTEKGKDVELRCDPISGHTALYWYRQSLGQGLEFLIYFQGNSAPDKSGLPSDRFSAERTGGSVSTLTIQRTQQEDSAVYLCASSLAEAGGAYNEQFFGPGTRLTVL.

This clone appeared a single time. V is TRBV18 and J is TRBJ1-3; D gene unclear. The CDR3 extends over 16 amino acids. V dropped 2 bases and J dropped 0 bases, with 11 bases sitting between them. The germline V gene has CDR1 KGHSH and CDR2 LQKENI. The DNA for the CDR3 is TGTGCCAGCTCACCAGGGCGGGTCGACTCTGGAAACACCATATATTTT. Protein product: CASSPGRVDSGNTIYF.

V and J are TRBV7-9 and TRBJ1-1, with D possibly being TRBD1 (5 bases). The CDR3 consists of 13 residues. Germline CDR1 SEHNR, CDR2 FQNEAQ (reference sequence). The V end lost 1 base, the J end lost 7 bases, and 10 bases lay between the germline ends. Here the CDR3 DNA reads TGTGCCAGCAGCTTAGACCCGGGGGGTGAAGCTTTCTTT. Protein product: CASSLDPGGEAFF. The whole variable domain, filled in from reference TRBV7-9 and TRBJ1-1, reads DTGVSQNPRHKITKRGQNVTFRCDPISEHNRLYWYRQTLGQGPEFLTYFQNEAQLEKSRLLSDRFSAERPKGSFSTLEIQRTEQGDSAMYLCASSLDPGGEAFFGQGTRLTVV.